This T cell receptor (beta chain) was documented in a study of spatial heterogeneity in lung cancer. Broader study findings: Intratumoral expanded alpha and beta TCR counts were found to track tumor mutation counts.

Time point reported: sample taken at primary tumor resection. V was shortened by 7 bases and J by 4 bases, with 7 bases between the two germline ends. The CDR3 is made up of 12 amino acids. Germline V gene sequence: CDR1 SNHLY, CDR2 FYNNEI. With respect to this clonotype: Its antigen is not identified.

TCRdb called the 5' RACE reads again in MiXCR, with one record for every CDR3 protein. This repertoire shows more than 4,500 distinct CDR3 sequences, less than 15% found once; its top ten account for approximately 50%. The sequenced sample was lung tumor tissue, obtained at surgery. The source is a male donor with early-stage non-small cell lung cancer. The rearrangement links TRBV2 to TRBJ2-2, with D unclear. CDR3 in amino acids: CASTSSTGELFF. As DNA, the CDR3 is TGTGCCAGCACTTCTAGCACCGGGGAGCTGTTTTTT. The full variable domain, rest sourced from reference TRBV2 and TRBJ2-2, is EPEVTQTPSHQVTQMGQEVILRCVPISNHLYFYWYRQILGQKVEFLVSFYNNEISEKSEIFDDQFSVERPDGSNFTLKIRSTKLEDSAMYFCASTSSTGELFFGEGSRLTVL.